This T cell receptor beta chain comes out of a study of siplizumab effects on memory and regulatory T cells. Study findings and constraints: Tregs that proliferated in siplizumab cultures did not have their suppressive function confirmed. The study found naive T cells seemingly more diverse than memory cells and seemingly major alloresponse contributors. Treg-derived clones made up an average of about 73% of mappable alloreactive CD4+ clones with siplizumab and about 26% in controls.

Losses at the gene ends were 2 bases for V and 3 bases for J; bases not matched to a gene: 3. CDR1 is MNHNY and CDR2 is SVGAGI in the germline V gene (reference sequence). This CDR3 contains 14 residues. For this clone: Its antigen is unidentified.

Per individual sample, about 100,000 TCR templates were assayed. Sequenced by immunoSEQ multiplex PCR; TCRdb stores in-frame clones only, minus some. The sample contains 100,000 to 110,000 clones, more than 90% of which appear only once. The chain recombines TRBV6-6 with TRBJ1-1; 7 positions match TRBD1. Sequencing used CD4+ T cells sorted from blood. This TCR was sampled from a human donor in good health. The CDR3 sequence is CASSYRQGYTEAFF. Written as DNA, the CDR3 is TGTGCCAGCAGTTACCGACAGGGCTACACTGAAGCTTTCTTT.